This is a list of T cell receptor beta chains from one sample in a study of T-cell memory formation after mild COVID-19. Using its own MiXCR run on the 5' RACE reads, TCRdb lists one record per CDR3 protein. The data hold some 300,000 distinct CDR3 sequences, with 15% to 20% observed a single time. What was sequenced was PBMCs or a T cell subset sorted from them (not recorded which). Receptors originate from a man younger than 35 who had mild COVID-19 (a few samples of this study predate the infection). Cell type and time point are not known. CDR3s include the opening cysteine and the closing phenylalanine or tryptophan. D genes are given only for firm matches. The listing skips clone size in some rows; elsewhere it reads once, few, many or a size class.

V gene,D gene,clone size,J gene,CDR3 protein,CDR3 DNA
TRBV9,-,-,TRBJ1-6,CASTRGGGVSPLHF,TGTGCCAGCACACGGGGGGGCGGGGTATCACCCCTCCACTTT
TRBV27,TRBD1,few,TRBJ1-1,CASSFRDSTEAFF,TGTGCCAGCAGTTTCCGGGACAGCACTGAAGCTTTCTTT
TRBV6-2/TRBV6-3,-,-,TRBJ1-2,CASSLNRVDYGYTF,TGTGCCAGCAGTTTAAACAGGGTGGACTATGGCTACACCTTC
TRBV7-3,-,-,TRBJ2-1,CASSPHPGLGGSYNEQFF,TGTGCCAGCAGCCCGCACCCTGGGTTGGGGGGTTCCTACAATGAGCAGTTCTTC
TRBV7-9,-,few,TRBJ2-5,CASSFTGPLGETQYF,TGTGCCAGCAGCTTCACCGGACCTCTGGGGGAGACCCAGTACTTC
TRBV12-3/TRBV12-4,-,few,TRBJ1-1,CASILTPGGTEAFF,TGTGCCAGCATACTTACGCCGGGGGGAACTGAAGCTTTCTTT
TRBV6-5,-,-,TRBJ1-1,CASSYATSGKGNTEAFF,TGTGCCAGCAGTTACGCGACGTCGGGAAAAGGGAACACTGAAGCTTTCTTT
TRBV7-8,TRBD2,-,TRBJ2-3,CASSSRYSGRGTDTQYF,TGTGCCAGCAGCTCCCGTTATAGCGGGCGGGGCACAGATACGCAGTATTTT
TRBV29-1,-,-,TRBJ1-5,CSVAPDMGGLQHF,TGCAGCGTTGCCCCGGACATGGGGGGCCTGCAGCATTTT
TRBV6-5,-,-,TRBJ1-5,CASSYAGLNQPQHF,TGTGCCAGCAGTTACGCCGGGCTCAATCAGCCCCAGCATTTT
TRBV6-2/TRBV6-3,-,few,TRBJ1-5,CASSPLRDSNQPQHF,TGTGCCAGCAGCCCCCTCCGGGACAGCAATCAGCCCCAGCATTTT
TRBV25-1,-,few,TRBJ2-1,CASRGPSSYNEQFF,TGTGCCAGCAGGGGCCCGAGCTCCTACAATGAGCAGTTCTTC
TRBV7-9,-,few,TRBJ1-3,CASSLEGTSGNTIYF,TGTGCCAGCAGCTTGGAGGGGACCTCTGGAAACACCATATATTTT
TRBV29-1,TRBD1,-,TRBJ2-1,CSAPGTGGSSYNEQFF,TGCAGCGCACCCGGGACAGGGGGTAGCTCCTACAATGAGCAGTTCTTC
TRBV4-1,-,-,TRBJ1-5,CASSLRATWGIQPQHF,TGCGCCAGCAGCCTTAGGGCCACCTGGGGAATTCAGCCCCAGCATTTT
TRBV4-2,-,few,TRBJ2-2,CASSQELNWELFF,TGTGCCAGCAGCCAAGAACTAAACTGGGAGCTGTTTTTT
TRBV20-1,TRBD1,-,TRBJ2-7,CSARAIGGVGYF,TGCAGTGCTAGAGCAATAGGGGGCGTGGGGTACTTC
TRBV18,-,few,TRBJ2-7,CASSTQGTYEQYF,TGTGCCAGCTCAACGCAGGGTACCTACGAGCAGTACTTC
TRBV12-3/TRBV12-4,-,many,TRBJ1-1,CASSFNGGTEAFF,TGTGCCAGCAGTTTTAACGGTGGCACTGAAGCTTTCTTT
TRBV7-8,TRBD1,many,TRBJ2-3,CASSLSTGADTQYF,TGTGCCAGCAGCTTATCAACAGGGGCAGATACGCAGTATTTT
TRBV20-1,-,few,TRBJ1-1,CSASEDMNTEAFF,TGCAGTGCTAGTGAGGACATGAACACTGAAGCTTTCTTT
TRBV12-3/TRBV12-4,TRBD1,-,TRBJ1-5,CASGPGQGVNQPQHF,TGTGCCAGCGGACCGGGACAGGGCGTCAATCAGCCCCAGCATTTT
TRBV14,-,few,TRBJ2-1,CASSQDWAGEQFF,TGTGCCAGCAGCCAAGACTGGGCTGGTGAGCAGTTCTTC
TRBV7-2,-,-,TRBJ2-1,CASSLGGGLRSYNEQFF,TGTGCCAGCAGCTTAGGAGGTGGACTCCGCTCCTACAATGAGCAGTTCTTC
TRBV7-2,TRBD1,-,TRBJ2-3,CASSLWTGGAADTQYF,TGTGCCAGCAGCCTATGGACAGGGGGCGCAGCAGATACGCAGTATTTT
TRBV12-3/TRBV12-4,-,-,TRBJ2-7,CASSLGGNDYEQYF,TGTGCCAGCAGTTTAGGTGGCAACGACTACGAGCAGTACTTC
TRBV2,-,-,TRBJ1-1,CASNWGDMNTEAFF,TGTGCCAGCAATTGGGGAGATATGAACACTGAAGCTTTCTTT
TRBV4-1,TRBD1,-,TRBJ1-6,CASSLTPRGRNSPLHF,TGCGCCAGCAGCCTAACGCCCAGGGGGCGGAATTCACCCCTCCACTTT
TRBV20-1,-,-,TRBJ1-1,CPFRRWGNTEAFF,TGCCCGTTTAGGAGGTGGGGGAACACTGAAGCTTTCTTT
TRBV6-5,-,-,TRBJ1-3,CASSYGAASGNTIYF,TGTGCCAGCAGTTACGGGGCAGCCTCTGGAAACACCATATATTTT
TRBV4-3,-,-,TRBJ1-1,CASSQDRRGNTEAFF,TGCGCCAGCAGCCAAGATCGTAGGGGGAACACTGAAGCTTTCTTT